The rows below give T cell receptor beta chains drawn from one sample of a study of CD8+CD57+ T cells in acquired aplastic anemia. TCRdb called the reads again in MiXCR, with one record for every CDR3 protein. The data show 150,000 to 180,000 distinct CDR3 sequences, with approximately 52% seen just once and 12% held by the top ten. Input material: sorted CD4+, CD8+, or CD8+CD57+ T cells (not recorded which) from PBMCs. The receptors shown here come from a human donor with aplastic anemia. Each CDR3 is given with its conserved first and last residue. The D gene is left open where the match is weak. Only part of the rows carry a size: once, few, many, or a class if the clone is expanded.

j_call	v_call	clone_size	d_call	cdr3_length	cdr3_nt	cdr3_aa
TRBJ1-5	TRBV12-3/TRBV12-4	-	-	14	TGTGCCAGCAGAAGCGGGACCGGATTTTTGCCCCAGCATTTT	CASRSGTGFLPQHF
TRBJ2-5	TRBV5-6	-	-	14	TGTGCCAGCAGCTTCTCCGGGACGAAAGAGACCCAGTACTTC	CASSFSGTKETQYF
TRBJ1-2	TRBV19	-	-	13	TGTGCCAGTACGGCTACTCTTCACTATGGCTACACCTTC	CASTATLHYGYTF
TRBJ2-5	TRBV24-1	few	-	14	TGTGCCACCAGTGCCGGACAACGGCGGGAGACCCAGTACTTC	CATSAGQRRETQYF
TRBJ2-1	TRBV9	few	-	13	TGTGCCAGCAGCGTAGTCTCCTACAATGAGCAGTTCTTC	CASSVVSYNEQFF
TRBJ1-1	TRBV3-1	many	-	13	TGTGCCAGCAGCCAGCTCATGAACACTGAAGCTTTCTTT	CASSQLMNTEAFF
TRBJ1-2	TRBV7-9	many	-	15	TGTGCCAGCAGCTTAGGGCAGGGTGGTTCCTATGGCTACACCTTC	CASSLGQGGSYGYTF
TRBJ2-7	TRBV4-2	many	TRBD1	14	TGTGCCAGCAGACCGGGGACAGGGGGTTACGAGCAGTACTTC	CASRPGTGGYEQYF
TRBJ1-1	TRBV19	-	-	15	TGTGCCAGTAATCGCAGGGGCGCGGGTTGGACTGAAGCTTTCTTT	CASNRRGAGWTEAFF
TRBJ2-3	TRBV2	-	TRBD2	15	TGTGCCAGCAGTGATTGGACTAGCGGGGTAAATACGCAGTATTTT	CASSDWTSGVNTQYF
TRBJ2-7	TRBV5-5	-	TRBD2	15	TGTGCCAGCAGCGAAGCCGGGACTACGACCTACGAGCAGTACTTC	CASSEAGTTTYEQYF
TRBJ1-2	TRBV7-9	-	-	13	TGTGCCAGCCTTAAACCGGGGCCTTATGGCTACACCTTC	CASLKPGPYGYTF
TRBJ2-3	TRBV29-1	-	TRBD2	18	TGCAGCGTTGGCCCGGGACTAGCGGGAACCCCTAGCACAGATACGCAGTATTTT	CSVGPGLAGTPSTDTQYF
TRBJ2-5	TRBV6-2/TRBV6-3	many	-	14	TGTGCCAGCAGCCTACCAGGAAGGAAAGAGACCCAGTACTTC	CASSLPGRKETQYF
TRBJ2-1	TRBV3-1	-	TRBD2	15	TGTGCCAGCAGCCTCGGGTGGGGTAGCGGGGTTGAGCAGTTCTTC	CASSLGWGSGVEQFF
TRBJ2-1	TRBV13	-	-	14	TGTGCCAGCAGCTTCGGGGGCCGATACAATGAGCAGTTCTTC	CASSFGGRYNEQFF
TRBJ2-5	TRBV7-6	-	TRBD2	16	TGTGCCAGCAGCTTCGGGTTAGCGGGAGAGAAGGAGACCCAGTACTTC	CASSFGLAGEKETQYF
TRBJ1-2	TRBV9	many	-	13	TGTGCCAGCAGCGCCCGGGCGGACTATGGCTACACCTTC	CASSARADYGYTF
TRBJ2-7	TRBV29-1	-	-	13	TGCAGCGTTGGTCACCCCCTCTCCTACGAGCAGTACTTC	CSVGHPLSYEQYF
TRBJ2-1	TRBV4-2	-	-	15	TGTGCCAGCAGCCGAGGTGTAGGATCCTACAATGAGCAGTTCTTC	CASSRGVGSYNEQFF
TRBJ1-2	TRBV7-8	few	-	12	TGTGCCAAGGGGCCGCAACCCTATGGCTACACCTTC	CAKGPQPYGYTF
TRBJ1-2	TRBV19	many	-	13	TGTGCCAGTAGTATGGGGACGACCTATGGCTACACCTTC	CASSMGTTYGYTF
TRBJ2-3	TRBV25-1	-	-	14	TGTGCCAGCAGTGCGCTTGGGGGCACAGATACGCAGTATTTT	CASSALGGTDTQYF
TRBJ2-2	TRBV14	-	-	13	TGTGCCAGCAGCCAACAATTCACCGGGGAGCTGTTTTTT	CASSQQFTGELFF
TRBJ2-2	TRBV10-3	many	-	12	TGTGCCATCAGTGACTCGTTGCGGGAGCTGTTTTTT	CAISDSLRELFF
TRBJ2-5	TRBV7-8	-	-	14	TGTGCCAGCAGCTCAACAGGGACGAAGGAGACCCAGTACTTC	CASSSTGTKETQYF
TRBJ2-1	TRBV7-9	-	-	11	TGTGCCAGCAGCTTCGGACAGGAGCAGTTCTTC	CASSFGQEQFF
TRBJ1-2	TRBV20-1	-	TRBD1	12	TGCAGCTTGGACAGGGGAAACTATGGCTACACCTTC	CSLDRGNYGYTF
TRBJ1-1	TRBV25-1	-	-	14	TGTGCCAGCACCCACGGGGGGGGTAGCACTGAAGCTTTCTTT	CASTHGGGSTEAFF
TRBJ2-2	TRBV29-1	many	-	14	TGCAGCGGGAAAGGAGGGTGGGACACCGGGGAGCTGTTTTTT	CSGKGGWDTGELFF
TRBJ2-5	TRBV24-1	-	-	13	TGTGCCACCAGTGGGCCAGGGAAAGAGACCCAGTACTTC	CATSGPGKETQYF
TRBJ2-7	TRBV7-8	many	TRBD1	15	TGTGCCAGCAGCACCCCGGGACAGGGCGCTTACGAGCAGTACTTC	CASSTPGQGAYEQYF
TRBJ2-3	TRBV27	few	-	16	TGTGCCAGCAGTTACCTAGGGGAGGAGGCGGCAGATACGCAGTATTTT	CASSYLGEEAADTQYF
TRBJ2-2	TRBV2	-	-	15	TGTGCCAGCAGACGAAGGGACGGAAACACCGGGGAGCTGTTTTTT	CASRRRDGNTGELFF
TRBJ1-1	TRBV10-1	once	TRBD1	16	TGCGCCAGCTTTGAGCTCCCGGACAGGCTGAACACTGAAGCTTTCTTT	CASFELPDRLNTEAFF
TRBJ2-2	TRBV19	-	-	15	TGTGCCAGTAGTCACCGGGACGCCCGGGGCGGGGAGCTGTTTTTT	CASSHRDARGGELFF
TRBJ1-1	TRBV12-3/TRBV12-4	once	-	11	TGTGCCAGCAGTGCTGAGGATTCAGCTTTCTTT	CASSAEDSAFF
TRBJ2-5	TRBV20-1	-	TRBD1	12	TGCAGTGCCGGGGACAGGGAAGAGACCCAGTACTTC	CSAGDREETQYF
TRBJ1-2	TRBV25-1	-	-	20	TGTGCCAGCAGTCACCGTGGGGTGGCTATATTCTTATGTGCTAACTATGGCTACACCTTC	CASSHRGVAIFLCANYGYTF
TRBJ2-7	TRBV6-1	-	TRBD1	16	TGTGCCAGCAGTGATTCCCTCGGACAGGGGGCGGCCGAGCAGTACTTC	CASSDSLGQGAAEQYF
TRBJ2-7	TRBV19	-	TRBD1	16	TGTGCCAGTAGTAGAATGCCGGGACAGGGTTCCTACGAGCAGTACTTC	CASSRMPGQGSYEQYF